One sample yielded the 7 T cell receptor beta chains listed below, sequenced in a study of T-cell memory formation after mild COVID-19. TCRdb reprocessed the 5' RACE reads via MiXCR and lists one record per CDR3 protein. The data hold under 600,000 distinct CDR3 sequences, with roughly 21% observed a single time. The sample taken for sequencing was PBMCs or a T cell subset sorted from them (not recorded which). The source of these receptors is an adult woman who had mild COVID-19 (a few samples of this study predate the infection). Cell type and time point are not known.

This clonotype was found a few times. The CDR3 reads CASSYSALSEQFF. The CDR3 DNA follows: TGTGCCAGCAGTTACTCTGCATTGTCTGAGCAGTTCTTC. V and J are TRBV6-2 or TRBV6-3 and TRBJ2-1, with D unresolved. V was cut by 0 bases and J by 9 bases, with 9 bases left in between. CDR3 size: 13 residues. In germline, CDR1 is MNHEY, CDR2 SVGEGT.

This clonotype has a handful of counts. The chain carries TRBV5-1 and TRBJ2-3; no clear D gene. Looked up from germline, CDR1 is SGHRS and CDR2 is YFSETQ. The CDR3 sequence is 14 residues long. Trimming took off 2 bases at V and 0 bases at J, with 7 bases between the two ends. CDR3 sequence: CASSLRLSTDTQYF. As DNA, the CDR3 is TGCGCCAGCAGCTTACGACTCAGCACAGATACGCAGTATTTT.

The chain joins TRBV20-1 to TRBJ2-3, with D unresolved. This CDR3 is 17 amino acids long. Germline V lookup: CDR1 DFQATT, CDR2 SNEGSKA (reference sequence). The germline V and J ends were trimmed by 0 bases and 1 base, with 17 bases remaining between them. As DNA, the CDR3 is TGCAGTGCTAGAGATGGTCACAGCTCTTTGGGCACAGATACGCAGTATTTT. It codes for CSARDGHSSLGTDTQYF.

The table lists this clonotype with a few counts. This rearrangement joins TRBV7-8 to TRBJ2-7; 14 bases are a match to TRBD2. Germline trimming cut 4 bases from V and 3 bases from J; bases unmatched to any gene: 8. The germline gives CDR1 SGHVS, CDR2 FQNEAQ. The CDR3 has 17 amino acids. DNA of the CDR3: TGTGCCAGCAGCTCACCGCGGGGGACTAGCGGGGGCTACGAGCAGTACTTC. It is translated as CASSSPRGTSGGYEQYF.

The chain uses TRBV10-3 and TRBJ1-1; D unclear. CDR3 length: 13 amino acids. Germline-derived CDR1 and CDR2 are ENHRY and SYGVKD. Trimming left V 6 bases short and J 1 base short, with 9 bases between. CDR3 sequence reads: CAISEGPNTEAFF. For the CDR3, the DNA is TGTGCCATCAGCGAGGGTCCGAACACTGAAGCTTTCTTT.

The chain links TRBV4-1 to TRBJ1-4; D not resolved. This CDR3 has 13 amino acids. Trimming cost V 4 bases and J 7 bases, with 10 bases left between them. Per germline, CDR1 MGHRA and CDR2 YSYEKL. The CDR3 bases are TGCGCCAGCAGCCCGCGGCATGGTGAAAAACTGTTTTTT. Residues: CASSPRHGEKLFF.

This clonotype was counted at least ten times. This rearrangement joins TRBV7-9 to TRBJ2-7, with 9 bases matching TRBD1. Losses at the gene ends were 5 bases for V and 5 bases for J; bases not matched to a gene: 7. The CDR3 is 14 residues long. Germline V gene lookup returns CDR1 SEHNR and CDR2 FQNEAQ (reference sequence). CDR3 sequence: CASSHRDRVDEQYF. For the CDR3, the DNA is TGTGCCAGCAGCCACCGGGACAGGGTCGACGAGCAGTACTTC.